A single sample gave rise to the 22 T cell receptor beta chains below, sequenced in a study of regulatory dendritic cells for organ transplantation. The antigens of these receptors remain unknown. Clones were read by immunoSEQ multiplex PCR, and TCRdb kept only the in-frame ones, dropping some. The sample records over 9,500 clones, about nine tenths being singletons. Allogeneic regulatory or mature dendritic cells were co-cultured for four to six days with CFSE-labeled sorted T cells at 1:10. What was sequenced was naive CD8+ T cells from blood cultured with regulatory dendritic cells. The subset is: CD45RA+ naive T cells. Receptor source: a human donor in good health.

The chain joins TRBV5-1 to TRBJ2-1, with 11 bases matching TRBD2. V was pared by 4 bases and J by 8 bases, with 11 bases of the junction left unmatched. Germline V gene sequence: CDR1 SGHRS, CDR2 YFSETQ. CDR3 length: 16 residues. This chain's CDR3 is CASSADLAGGLDEQFF. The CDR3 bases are TGCGCCAGCAGCGCTGACCTAGCGGGAGGTTTAGATGAGCAGTTCTTC.

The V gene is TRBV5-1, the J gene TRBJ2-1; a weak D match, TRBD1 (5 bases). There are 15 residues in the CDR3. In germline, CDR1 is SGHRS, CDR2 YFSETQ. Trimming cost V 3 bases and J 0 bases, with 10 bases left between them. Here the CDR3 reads CASSSAQGSYNEQFF. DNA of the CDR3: TGCGCCAGCAGCTCCGCGCAGGGCTCCTACAATGAGCAGTTCTTC.

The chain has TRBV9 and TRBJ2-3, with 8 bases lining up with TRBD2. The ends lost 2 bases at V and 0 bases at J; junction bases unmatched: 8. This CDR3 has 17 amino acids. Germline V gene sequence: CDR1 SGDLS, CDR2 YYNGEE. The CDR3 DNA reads TGTGCCAGCAGCGTCTCTCAGCGGGGGAGGAGCACAGATACGCAGTATTTT. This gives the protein CASSVSQRGRSTDTQYF. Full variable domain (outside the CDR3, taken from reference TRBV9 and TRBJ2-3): DSGVTQTPKHLITATGQRVTLRCSPRSGDLSVYWYQQSLDQGLQFLIQYYNGEERAKGNILERFSAQQFPDLHSELNLSSLELGDSALYFCASSVSQRGRSTDTQYFGPGTRLTVL.

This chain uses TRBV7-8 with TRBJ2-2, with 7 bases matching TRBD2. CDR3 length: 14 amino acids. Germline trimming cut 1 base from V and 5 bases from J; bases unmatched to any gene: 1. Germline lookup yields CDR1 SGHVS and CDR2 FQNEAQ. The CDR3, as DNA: TGTGCCAGCAGCTTAGTGGGGGGGACCGGGGAGCTGTTTTTT. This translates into CASSLVGGTGELFF.

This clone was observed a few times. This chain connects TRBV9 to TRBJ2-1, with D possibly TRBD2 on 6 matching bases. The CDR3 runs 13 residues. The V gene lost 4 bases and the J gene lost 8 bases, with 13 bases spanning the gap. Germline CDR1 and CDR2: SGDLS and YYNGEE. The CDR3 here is CASSSAGGYEQFF. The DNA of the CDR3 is TGTGCCAGCAGCTCAGCAGGAGGGTATGAGCAGTTCTTC.

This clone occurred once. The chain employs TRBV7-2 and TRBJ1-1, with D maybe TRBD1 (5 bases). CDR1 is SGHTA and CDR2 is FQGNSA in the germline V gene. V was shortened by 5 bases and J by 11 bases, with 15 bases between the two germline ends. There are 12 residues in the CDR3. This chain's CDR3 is CASSLGAGKAFF. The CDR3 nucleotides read TGTGCCAGCAGCCTAGGGGCAGGGAAGGCTTTCTTT.

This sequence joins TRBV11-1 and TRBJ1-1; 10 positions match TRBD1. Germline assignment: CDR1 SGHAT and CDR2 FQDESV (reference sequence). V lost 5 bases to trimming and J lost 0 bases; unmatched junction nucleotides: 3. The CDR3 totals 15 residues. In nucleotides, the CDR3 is TGTGCCAGCAGCCCGGGACAGGGGATGAACACTGAAGCTTTCTTT. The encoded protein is CASSPGQGMNTEAFF.

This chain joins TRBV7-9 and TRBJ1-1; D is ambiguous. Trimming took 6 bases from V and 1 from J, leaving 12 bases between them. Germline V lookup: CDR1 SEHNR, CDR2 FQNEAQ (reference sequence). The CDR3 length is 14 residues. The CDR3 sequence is CASRKGGRNTEAFF. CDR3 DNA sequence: TGTGCCAGCAGAAAGGGCGGCAGGAACACTGAAGCTTTCTTT. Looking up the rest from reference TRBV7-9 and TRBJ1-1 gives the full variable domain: DTGVSQNPRHKITKRGQNVTFRCDPISEHNRLYWYRQTLGQGPEFLTYFQNEAQLEKSRLLSDRFSAERPKGSFSTLEIQRTEQGDSAMYLCASRKGGRNTEAFFGQGTRLTVV.

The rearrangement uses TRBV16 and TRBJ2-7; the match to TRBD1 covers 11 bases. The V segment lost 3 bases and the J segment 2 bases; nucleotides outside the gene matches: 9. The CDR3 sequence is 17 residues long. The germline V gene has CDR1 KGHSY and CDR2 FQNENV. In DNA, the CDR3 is TGTGCCAGCAGCCACGGGACAGGGGGAGGCTTAGCCTACGAGCAGTACTTC. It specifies CASSHGTGGGLAYEQYF.

CDR3 amino acids: CASNGGGDTDTQYF. The CDR3 nucleotides are TGTGCCAGCAATGGCGGGGGGGATACAGATACGCAGTATTTT. This sequence joins TRBV27 and TRBJ2-3, with 9 bases aligning to TRBD2. V was clipped by 7 bases and J by 3 bases; unmatched bases: 5. The length of the CDR3 is 14 residues. Germline V gene lookup returns CDR1 MNHEY and CDR2 SMNVEV (reference sequence).

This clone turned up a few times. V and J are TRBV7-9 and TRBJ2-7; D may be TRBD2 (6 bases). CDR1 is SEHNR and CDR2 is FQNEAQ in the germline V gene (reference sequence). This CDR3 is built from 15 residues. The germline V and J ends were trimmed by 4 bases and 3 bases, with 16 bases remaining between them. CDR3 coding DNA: TGTGCCAGCAGCTCAACCGGGACTCGGATCTACGAGCAGTACTTC. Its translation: CASSSTGTRIYEQYF.

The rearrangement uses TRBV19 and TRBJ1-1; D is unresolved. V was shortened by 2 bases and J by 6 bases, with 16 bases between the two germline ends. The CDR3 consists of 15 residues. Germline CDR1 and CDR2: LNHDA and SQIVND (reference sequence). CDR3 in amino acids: CASSIIGPTTAEAFF. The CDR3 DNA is TGTGCCAGTAGTATAATTGGGCCCACCACGGCTGAAGCTTTCTTT. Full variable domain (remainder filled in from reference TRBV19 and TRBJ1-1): DGGITQSPKYLFRKEGQNVTLSCEQNLNHDAMYWYRQDPGQGLRLIYYSQIVNDFQKGDIAEGYSVSREKKESFPLTVTSAQKNPTAFYLCASSIIGPTTAEAFFGQGTRLTVV.

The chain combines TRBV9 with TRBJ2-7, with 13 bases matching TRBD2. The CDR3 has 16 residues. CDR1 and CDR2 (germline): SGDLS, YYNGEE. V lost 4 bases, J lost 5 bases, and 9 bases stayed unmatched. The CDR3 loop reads CASSLKLAGGPHEQYF. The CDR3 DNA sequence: TGTGCCAGCAGCTTAAAACTAGCGGGGGGGCCCCACGAGCAGTACTTC.

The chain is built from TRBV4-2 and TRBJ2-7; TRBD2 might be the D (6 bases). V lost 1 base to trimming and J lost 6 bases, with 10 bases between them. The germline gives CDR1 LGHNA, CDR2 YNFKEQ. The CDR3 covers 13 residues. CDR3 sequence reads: CASSQGGRGEQYF. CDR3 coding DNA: TGTGCCAGCAGCCAAGGCGGGCGGGGCGAGCAGTACTTC.

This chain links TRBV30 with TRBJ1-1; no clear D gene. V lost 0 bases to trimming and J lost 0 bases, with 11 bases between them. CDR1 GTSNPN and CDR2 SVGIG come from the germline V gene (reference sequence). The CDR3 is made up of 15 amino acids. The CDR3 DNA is TGTGCCTGGAGTGTACCCGGGAGGATGAACACTGAAGCTTTCTTT. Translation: CAWSVPGRMNTEAFF.

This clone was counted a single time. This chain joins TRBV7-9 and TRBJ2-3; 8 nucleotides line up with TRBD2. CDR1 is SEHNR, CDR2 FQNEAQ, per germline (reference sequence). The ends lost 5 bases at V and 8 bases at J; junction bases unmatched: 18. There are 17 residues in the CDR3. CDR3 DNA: TGTGCCAGCAGCCCGCGCGACGGGGGGGAATCCAGGGGTACGCAGTATTTT. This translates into CASSPRDGGESRGTQYF.

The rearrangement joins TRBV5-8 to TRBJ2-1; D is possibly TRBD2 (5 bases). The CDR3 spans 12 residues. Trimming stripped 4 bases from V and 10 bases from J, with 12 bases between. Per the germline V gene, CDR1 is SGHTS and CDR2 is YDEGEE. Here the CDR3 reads CASSKSGKEQFF. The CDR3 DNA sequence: TGTGCCAGCAGCAAATCCGGGAAAGAGCAGTTCTTC.

This CDR3 is CASSSYTTRDREGYTF. The CDR3 DNA reads TGTGCCAGCAGCTCATATACCACACGGGACAGGGAGGGCTACACCTTC. The V and J genes are TRBV7-9 and TRBJ1-2, with 9 positions matching TRBD1. The ends lost 4 bases at V and 8 bases at J; junction bases unmatched: 14. The CDR3 has 16 residues. Germline CDR1 and CDR2: SEHNR and FQNEAQ (reference sequence).

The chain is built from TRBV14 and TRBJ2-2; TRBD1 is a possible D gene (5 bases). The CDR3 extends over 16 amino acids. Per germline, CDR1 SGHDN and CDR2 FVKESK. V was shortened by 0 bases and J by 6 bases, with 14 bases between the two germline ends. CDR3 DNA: TGTGCCAGCAGCCAAGAGGACACCATTAGGGCCGGGGAGCTGTTTTTT. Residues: CASSQEDTIRAGELFF. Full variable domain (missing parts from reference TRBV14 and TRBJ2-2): EAGVTQFPSHSVIEKGQTVTLRCDPISGHDNLYWYRRVMGKEIKFLLHFVKESKQDESGMPNNRFLAERTGGTYSTLKVQPAELEDSGVYFCASSQEDTIRAGELFFGEGSRLTVL.

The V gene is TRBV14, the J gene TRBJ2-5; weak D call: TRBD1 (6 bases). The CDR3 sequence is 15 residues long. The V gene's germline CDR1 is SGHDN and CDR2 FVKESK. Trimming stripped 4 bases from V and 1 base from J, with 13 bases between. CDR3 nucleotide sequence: TGTGCCAGCAGCCTATATAACAGGGTCCAAGAGACCCAGTACTTC. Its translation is CASSLYNRVQETQYF.

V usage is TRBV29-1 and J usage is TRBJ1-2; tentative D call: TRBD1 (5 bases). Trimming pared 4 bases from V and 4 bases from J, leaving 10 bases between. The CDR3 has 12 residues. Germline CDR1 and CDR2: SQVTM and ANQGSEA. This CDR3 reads CSVVRQSYGYTF. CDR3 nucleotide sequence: TGCAGCGTTGTGAGACAGAGCTATGGCTACACCTTC.

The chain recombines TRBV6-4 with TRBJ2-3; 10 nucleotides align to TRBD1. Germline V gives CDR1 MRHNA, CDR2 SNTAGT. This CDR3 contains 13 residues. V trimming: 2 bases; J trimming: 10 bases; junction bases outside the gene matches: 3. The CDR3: CASSDDGTGAQYF. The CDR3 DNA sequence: TGTGCCAGCAGTGACGATGGGACAGGGGCGCAGTATTTT.